This T cell receptor (beta chain) was recorded in a study of T cells after somatic rescue of genetic block. This table comes from immunoSEQ multiplex PCR, and its TCRdb copy is limited to in-frame clones, with some not included. The sample includes tens of thousands of clones, 75% to 90% of them seen just once. Germline V gene lookup returns CDR1 KGHSH and CDR2 LQKENI. The CDR3 consists of 15 residues. The trim removed 3 bases at V and 6 bases at J, leaving 11 bases unmatched. The source of this sequence is a young woman. This chain uses TRBV18 with TRBJ2-7; 7 bases fit TRBD2. The sample comprised peripheral blood mononuclear cells (PBMCs). The CDR3 sequence: CASSPERGAGSEQYF. DNA for the CDR3: TGTGCCAGCTCACCCGAGCGGGGAGCTGGCTCCGAGCAGTACTTC.